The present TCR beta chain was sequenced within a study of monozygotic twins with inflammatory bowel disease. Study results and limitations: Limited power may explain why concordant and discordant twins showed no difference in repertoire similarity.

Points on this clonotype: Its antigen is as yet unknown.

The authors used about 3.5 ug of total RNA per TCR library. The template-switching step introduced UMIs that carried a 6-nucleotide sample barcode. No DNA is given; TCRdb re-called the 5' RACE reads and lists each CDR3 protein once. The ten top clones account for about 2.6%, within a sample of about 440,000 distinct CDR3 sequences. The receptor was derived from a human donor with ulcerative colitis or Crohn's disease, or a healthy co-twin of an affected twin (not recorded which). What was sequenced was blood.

The chain's CDR3 is CASSYEAGDVKSQYF. The chain is built from TRBV7-2 and TRBJ2-5; TCRdb reports TRBD2, a call that lacks DNA to check it against. CDR1 SGHTA and CDR2 FQGNSA come from the germline V gene. This CDR3 has 15 residues.